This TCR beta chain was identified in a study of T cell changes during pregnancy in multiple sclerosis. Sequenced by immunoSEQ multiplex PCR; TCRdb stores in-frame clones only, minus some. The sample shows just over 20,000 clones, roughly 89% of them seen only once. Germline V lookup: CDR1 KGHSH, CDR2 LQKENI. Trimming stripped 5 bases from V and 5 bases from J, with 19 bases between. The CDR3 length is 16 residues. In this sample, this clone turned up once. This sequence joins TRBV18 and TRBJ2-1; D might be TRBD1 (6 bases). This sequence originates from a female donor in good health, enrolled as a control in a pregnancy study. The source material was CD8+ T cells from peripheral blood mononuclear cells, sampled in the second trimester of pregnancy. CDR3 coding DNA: TGTGCCAGCTCAGCAGAGCAGGGGTATTTTGACAATGAGCAGTTCTTC. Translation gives CASSAEQGYFDNEQFF.